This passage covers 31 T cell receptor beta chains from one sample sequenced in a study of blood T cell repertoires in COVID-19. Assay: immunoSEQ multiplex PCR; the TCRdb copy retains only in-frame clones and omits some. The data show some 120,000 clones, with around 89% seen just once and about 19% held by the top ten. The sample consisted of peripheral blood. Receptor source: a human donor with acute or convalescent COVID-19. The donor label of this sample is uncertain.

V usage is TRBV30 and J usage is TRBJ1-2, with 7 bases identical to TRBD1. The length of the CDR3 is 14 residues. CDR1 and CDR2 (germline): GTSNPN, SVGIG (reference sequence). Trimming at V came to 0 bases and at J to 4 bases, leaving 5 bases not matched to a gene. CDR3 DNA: TGTGCCTGGAGTGTAGGGGGACAGCCCTATGGCTACACCTTC. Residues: CAWSVGGQPYGYTF.

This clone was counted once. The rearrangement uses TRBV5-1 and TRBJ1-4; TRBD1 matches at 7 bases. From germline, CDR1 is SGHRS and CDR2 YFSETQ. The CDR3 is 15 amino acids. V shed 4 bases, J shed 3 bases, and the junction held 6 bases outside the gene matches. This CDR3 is CASSRTGQPNEKLFF. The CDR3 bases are TGCGCCAGCAGCAGAACGGGACAGCCTAATGAAAAACTGTTTTTT.

The CDR3 DNA sequence: TGCGCCAGCAGCCTGACTAGCCTTATCTACGAGCAGTACTTC. This sequence encodes CASSLTSLIYEQYF. This rearrangement joins TRBV5-1 to TRBJ2-7; 7 positions agree with TRBD2. Germline lookup yields CDR1 SGHRS and CDR2 YFSETQ. The CDR3 has 14 residues. Losses at the gene ends were 4 bases for V and 3 bases for J; bases not matched to a gene: 7.

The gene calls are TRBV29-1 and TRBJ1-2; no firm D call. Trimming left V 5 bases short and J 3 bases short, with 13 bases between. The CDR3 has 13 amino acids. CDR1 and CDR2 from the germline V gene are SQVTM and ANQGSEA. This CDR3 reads CSVQHYADYGYTF. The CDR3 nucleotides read TGCAGCGTTCAGCACTACGCCGACTATGGCTACACCTTC.

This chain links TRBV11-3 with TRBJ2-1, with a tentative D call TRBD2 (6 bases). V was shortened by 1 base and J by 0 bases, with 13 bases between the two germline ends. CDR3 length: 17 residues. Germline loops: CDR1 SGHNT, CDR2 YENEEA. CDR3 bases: TGTGCCAGCAGCTTAGGAGGCGGGGCTAGCTCCTACAATGAGCAGTTCTTC. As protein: CASSLGGGASSYNEQFF.

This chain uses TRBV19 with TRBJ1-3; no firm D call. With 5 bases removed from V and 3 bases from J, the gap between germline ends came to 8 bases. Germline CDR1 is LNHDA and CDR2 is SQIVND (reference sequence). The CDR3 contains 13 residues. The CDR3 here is CASSHLSGNTIYF. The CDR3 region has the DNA TGTGCCAGTAGTCATCTAAGTGGAAACACCATATATTTT.

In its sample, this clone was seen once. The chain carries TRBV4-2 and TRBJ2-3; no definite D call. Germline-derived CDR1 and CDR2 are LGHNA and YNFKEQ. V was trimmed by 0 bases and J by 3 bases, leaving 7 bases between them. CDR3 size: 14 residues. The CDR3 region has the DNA TGTGCCAGCAGCCAAGATGGTCAGACAGATACGCAGTATTTT. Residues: CASSQDGQTDTQYF.

The CDR3 is CASGPNRGTRAFF. The CDR3 DNA follows: TGTGCCAGTGGGCCGAACAGGGGAACTAGAGCTTTCTTT. J is TRBJ1-1 and V is TRBV19; 7 bases match TRBD1. V shed 8 bases, J shed 10 bases, and the junction held 13 bases outside the gene matches. CDR1 and CDR2 (germline): LNHDA, SQIVND (reference sequence). This CDR3 has 13 residues.

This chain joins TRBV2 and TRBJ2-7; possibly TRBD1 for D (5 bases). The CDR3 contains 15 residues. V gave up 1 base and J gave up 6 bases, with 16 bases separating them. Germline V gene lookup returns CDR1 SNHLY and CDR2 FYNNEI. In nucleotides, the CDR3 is TGTGCCAGCAGTGAAGACTCAGGGAATATAGCCGAGCAGTACTTC. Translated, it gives CASSEDSGNIAEQYF.

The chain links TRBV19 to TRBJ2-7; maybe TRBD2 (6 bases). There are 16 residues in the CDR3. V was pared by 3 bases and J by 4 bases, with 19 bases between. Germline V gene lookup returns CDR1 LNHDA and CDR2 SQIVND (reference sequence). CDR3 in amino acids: CASSIEVAARGYEQYF. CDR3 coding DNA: TGTGCCAGTAGTATTGAAGTAGCGGCCCGGGGGTACGAGCAGTACTTC.

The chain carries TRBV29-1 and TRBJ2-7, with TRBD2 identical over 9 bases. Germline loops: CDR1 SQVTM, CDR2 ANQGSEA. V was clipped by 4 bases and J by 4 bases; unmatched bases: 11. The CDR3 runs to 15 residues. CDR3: CSVALAGRSEYEQYF. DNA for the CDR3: TGCAGCGTTGCACTAGCGGGTAGGAGTGAATACGAGCAGTACTTC.

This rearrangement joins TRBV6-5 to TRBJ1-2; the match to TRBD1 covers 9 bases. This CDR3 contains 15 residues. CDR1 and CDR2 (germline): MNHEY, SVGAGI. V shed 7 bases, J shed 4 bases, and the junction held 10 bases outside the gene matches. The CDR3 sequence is CASKMTGGTFYGYTF. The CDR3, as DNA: TGTGCCAGCAAAATGACAGGGGGGACCTTCTATGGCTACACCTTC.

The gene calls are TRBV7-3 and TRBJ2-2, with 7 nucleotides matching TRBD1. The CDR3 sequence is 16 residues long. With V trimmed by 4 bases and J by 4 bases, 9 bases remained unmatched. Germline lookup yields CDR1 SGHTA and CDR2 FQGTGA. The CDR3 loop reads CASSSPGQFTTGELFF. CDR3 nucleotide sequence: TGTGCCAGCAGCTCCCCGGGACAGTTCACCACCGGGGAGCTGTTTTTT.

The CDR3 nucleotides are TGTGCCAGCAGCCGTAGCGGGACCCAGCAGTTCTTC. It yields the protein CASSRSGTQQFF. The genes are TRBV7-2 and TRBJ2-1; TRBD2 matches at 8 bases. This CDR3 has 12 amino acids. Trimming at V came to 5 bases and at J to 11 bases, leaving 5 bases not matched to a gene. Per germline, CDR1 SGHTA and CDR2 FQGNSA.

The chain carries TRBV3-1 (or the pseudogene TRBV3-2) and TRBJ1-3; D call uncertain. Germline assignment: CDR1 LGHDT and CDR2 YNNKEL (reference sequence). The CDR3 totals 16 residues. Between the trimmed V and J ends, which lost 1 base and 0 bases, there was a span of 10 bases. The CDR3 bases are TGTGCCAGCAGCCAAGGCCTAGCCTACTCTGGAAACACCATATATTTT. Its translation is CASSQGLAYSGNTIYF.

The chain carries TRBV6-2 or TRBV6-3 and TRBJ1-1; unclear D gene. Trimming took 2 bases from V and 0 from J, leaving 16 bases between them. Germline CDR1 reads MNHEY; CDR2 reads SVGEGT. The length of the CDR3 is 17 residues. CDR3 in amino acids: CASSYTTFPFMNTEAFF. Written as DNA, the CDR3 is TGTGCCAGCAGTTACACGACATTCCCCTTCATGAACACTGAAGCTTTCTTT.

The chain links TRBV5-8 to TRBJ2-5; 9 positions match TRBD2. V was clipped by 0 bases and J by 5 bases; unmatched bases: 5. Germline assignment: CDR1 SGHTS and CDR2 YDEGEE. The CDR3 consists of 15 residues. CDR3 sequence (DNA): TGTGCCAGCAGCTTGGACTTAGCGGGAGTGGAGACCCAGTACTTC. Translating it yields CASSLDLAGVETQYF.

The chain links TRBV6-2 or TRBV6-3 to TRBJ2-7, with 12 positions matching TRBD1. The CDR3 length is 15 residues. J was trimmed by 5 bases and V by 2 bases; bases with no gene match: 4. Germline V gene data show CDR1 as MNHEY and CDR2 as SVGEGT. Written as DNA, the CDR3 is TGTGCCAGCAGTTACGGGACAGGGGGCGTCGACGAGCAGTACTTC. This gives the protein CASSYGTGGVDEQYF.

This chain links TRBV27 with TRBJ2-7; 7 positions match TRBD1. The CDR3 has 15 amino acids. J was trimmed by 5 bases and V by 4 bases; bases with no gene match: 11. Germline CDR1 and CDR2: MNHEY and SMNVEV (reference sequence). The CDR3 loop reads CASSYYEGARNEQYF. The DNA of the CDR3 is TGTGCCAGCAGTTATTACGAGGGGGCGCGCAACGAGCAGTACTTC.

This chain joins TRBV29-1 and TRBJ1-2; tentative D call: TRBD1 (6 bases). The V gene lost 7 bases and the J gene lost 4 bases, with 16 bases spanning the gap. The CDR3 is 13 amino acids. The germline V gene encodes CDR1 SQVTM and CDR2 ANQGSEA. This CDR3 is CSGSTGYSYGYTF. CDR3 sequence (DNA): TGCAGCGGCAGTACAGGGTACAGCTATGGCTACACCTTC. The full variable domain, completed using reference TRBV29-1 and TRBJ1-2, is SAVISQKPSRDICQRGTSLTIQCQVDSQVTMMFWYRQQPGQSLTLIATANQGSEATYESGFVIDKFPISRPNLTFSTLTVSNMSPEDSSIYLCSGSTGYSYGYTFGSGTRLTVV.

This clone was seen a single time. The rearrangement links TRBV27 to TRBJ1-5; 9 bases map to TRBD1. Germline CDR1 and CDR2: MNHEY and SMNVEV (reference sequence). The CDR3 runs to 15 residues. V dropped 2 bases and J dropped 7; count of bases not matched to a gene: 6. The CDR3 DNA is TGTGCCAGCAGTTTAGGACAGGGGTACGGGCAGCCCCAGCATTTT. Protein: CASSLGQGYGQPQHF.

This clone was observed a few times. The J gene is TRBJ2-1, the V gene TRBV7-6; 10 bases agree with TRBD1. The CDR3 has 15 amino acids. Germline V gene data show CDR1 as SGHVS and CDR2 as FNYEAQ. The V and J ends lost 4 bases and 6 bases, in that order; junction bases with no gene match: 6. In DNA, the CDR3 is TGTGCCAGCAGCTCAGGGACAGGGGTGCTCAATGAGCAGTTCTTC. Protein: CASSSGTGVLNEQFF.

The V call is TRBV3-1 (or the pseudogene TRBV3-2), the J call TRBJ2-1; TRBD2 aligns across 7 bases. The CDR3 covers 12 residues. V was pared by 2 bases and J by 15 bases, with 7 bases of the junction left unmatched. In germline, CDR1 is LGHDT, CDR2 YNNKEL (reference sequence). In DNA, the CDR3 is TGTGCCAGCAGCCAAACGACTAGCTTGCTGTTCTTC. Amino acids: CASSQTTSLLFF.

The DNA of the CDR3 is TGCGCCAGCAGCACCAGACTAGCGGGGGGGCCGTGGACCGGGGAGCTGTTTTTT. It translates to CASSTRLAGGPWTGELFF. The J gene is TRBJ2-2, the V gene TRBV5-1; 14 bases match TRBD2. Germline V gene lookup returns CDR1 SGHRS and CDR2 YFSETQ. This CDR3 is 18 amino acids long. V shed 4 bases, J shed 5 bases, and the junction held 10 bases outside the gene matches.

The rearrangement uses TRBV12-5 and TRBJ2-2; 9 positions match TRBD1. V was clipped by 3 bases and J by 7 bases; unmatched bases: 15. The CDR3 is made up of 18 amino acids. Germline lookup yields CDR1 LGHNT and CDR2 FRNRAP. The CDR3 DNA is TGTGCTAGTGGTTTCTTGGTTGCCGGACAGGGGCATCACGGGGAGCTGTTTTTT. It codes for CASGFLVAGQGHHGELFF.

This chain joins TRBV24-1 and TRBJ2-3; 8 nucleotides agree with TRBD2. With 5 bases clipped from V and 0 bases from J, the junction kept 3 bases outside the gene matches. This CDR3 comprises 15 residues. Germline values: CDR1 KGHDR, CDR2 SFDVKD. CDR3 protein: CATSGPSGSTDTQYF. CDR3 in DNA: TGTGCCACCAGTGGTCCTAGCGGGAGCACAGATACGCAGTATTTT.

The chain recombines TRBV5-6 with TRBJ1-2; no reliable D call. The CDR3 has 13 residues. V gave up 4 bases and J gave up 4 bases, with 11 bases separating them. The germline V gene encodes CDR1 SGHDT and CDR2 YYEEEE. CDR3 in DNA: TGTGCCAGCAGCCTAGGTCTTATCTATGGCTACACCTTC. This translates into CASSLGLIYGYTF.

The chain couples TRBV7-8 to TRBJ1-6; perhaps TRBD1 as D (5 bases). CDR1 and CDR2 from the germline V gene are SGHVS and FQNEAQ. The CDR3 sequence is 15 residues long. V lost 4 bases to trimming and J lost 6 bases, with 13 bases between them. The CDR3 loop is CASSWGGRSNSPLHF. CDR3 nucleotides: TGTGCCAGCAGCTGGGGGGGGAGGAGTAATTCACCCCTCCACTTT.

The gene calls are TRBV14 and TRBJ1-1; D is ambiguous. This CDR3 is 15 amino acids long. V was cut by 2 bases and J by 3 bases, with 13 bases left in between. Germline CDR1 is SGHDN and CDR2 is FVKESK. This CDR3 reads CASSQPGWADTEAFF. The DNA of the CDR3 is TGTGCCAGCAGCCAACCGGGATGGGCTGACACTGAAGCTTTCTTT.

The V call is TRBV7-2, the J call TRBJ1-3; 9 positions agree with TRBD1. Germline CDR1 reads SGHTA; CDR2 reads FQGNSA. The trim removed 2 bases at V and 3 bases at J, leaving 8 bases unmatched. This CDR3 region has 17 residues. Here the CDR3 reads CASSLMPGQGSGNTIYF. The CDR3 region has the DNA TGTGCCAGCAGCTTAATGCCGGGACAGGGAAGTGGAAACACCATATATTTT.

The CDR3 is CASDPGGSGNTIYF. The CDR3 coding sequence is TGCGCCAGCGACCCAGGAGGCTCTGGAAACACCATATATTTT. V usage is TRBV10-2 and J usage is TRBJ1-3; D is ambiguous. Looked up from germline, CDR1 is WSHSY and CDR2 is SAAADI. V lost 8 bases, J lost 0 bases, and 11 bases lay in between. The CDR3 spans 14 residues.